The 26 T cell receptor beta chains in this list originate from one sample, sequenced in a study of blood T cells in healthy people across ages (dated by TCRdb to between 2014 and 2017). Receptor libraries were prepared by 5' RACE. Instrument on record: Illumina HiSeq 2500. A second about 7 to 11 cycle PCR used a sample-barcoded 5' primer and a J-beta primer mix. The public reads were quality trimmed at Q25 with fastp and then assembled into clones with MiXCR by TCRdb, keeping productive beta chains. Here each entry gathers all rows of one CDR3 protein and keeps the most common genes and DNA. This sample has 870,000 or so distinct CDR3 sequences in its table, and more than 25% of those were observed once. 15% to 20% of the sample comes from the top ten. Material: blood. These receptors were taken from a woman older than 75 in good health.

V gene TRBV15 combines with J gene TRBJ2-3, with TRBD1 matching over 7 bases. Per the germline V gene, CDR1 is LNHNV and CDR2 is YYDKDF (reference sequence). This CDR3 has 16 amino acids. V was pared by 6 bases and J by 3 bases, with 12 bases of the junction left unmatched. The CDR3 nucleotides read TGTGCCACCAGTTCAAGACAGGGACAAGTTACAGATACGCAGTATTTT. The encoded protein is CATSSRQGQVTDTQYF.

Regarding this clonotype: One base away lies a much larger clone, so this may be a sequencing read error. The gene calls are TRBV3-1 and TRBJ2-1; D is tentatively TRBD1 or TRBD2 (6 bases each). Trimming took off 1 base at V and 7 bases at J, with 20 bases between the two ends. This CDR3 has 17 amino acids. Germline V lookup: CDR1 LGHDT, CDR2 YNNKEL (reference sequence). The CDR3 sequence: CASSQVLARGYKNEQFF. Here the CDR3 DNA reads TGTGCCAGCAGCCAAGTTCTAGCGAGGGGGTACAAGAATGAGCAGTTCTTC.

Here the CDR3 DNA reads TGCAGTGCTAGAGGGGCGGGGGGGCACCCAGATACGCAGTATTTT. It translates to CSARGAGGHPDTQYF. The V gene is TRBV20-1, the J gene TRBJ2-3; 9 bases map to TRBD2. V was pared by 1 base and J by 4 bases, with 6 bases of the junction left unmatched. The CDR3 has 15 residues. Germline V gene lookup returns CDR1 DFQATT and CDR2 SNEGSKA (reference sequence).

This clonotype was recorded only once. Possible read error: a much larger clone is one base away. The chain employs TRBV27 and TRBJ2-1; 7 positions match TRBD1. This CDR3 contains 14 residues. CDR1 is MNHEY and CDR2 is SMNVEV in the germline V gene (reference sequence). The trim removed 1 base at V and 9 bases at J, leaving 6 bases unmatched. CDR3 DNA sequence: TGTGCCAGCAGTTTATTATCATGGACAGGTGAGCAGTTCTTC. Its translation is CASSLLSWTGEQFF.

This clonotype was seen at least ten times. The chain combines TRBV7-2 with TRBJ2-5, with D possibly matching TRBD1 (5 bases). The ends were cut back, 1 base at V and 4 bases at J, with 13 bases in the middle. Per the germline V gene, CDR1 is SGHTA and CDR2 is FQGNSA. The CDR3 runs 15 residues. The CDR3 loop reads CASSLENRSPETQYF. DNA for the CDR3: TGTGCCAGCAGCTTAGAGAACAGGTCCCCAGAGACCCAGTACTTC.

This clonotype was detected only a few times. V is TRBV28 and J is TRBJ1-5; D is undetermined. The CDR3 sequence is 12 residues long. Germline V gene data show CDR1 as MDHEN and CDR2 as SYDVKM. With 7 bases removed from V and 7 bases from J, the gap between germline ends came to 11 bases. The CDR3 here is CASNLMSQPQHF. As DNA, the CDR3 is TGTGCCAGCAACCTGATGAGCCAGCCCCAGCATTTT.

This clonotype was found a few times. V is TRBV20-1 and J is TRBJ2-1; maybe TRBD2 (5 bases). TRBJ2-7 matches the DNA end more closely, so the J call is doubtful. CDR3 size: 16 residues. Germline V lookup: CDR1 DFQATT, CDR2 SNEGSKA (reference sequence). The CDR3 DNA is TGCAGTGCTAGGCCGCGACTAAGGAGCTCCTACAATGAGCAGTACTTC. Its translation: CSARPRLRSSYNEQYF.

The rearrangement uses TRBV11-2 and TRBJ2-7, with D perhaps TRBD1 (6 bases). Germline V gene sequence: CDR1 SGHAT, CDR2 FQNNGV. Trimming removed 5 bases from V and 2 bases from J, with 10 bases in between. The CDR3 contains 13 residues. The CDR3 coding sequence is TGTGCCAGCAGCACTCAGGGGCCCTACGAGCAGTACTTC. Residues: CASSTQGPYEQYF.

The CDR3 is CASSFSTFGDTEAFF. CDR3 nucleotide sequence: TGTGCCAGCAGTTTCTCTACGTTTGGTGACACTGAAGCTTTCTTT. The chain couples TRBV27 to TRBJ1-1; D gene uncertain. V was pared by 3 bases and J by 3 bases, with 14 bases between. CDR1 MNHEY and CDR2 SMNVEV come from the germline V gene (reference sequence). This CDR3 spans 15 amino acids.

V is TRBV6-2 or TRBV6-3 and J is TRBJ1-1; a weak D match, TRBD1 (6 bases). Trimming removed 5 bases from V and 0 bases from J, with 16 bases in between. Germline V gene lookup returns CDR1 MNHEY and CDR2 SVGEGT. There are 16 residues in the CDR3. CDR3 loop: CASSLTTGQLNTEAFF. CDR3 coding DNA: TGTGCCAGCAGTCTGACCACCGGACAGTTGAACACTGAAGCTTTCTTT.

Concerning this clonotype itself: Its ends do not fully match the called genes, so a read error is possible. The genes are TRBV4-3 and TRBJ2-5; D is ambiguous. Germline CDR1 LGHNA, CDR2 YSLEER. The CDR3 loop spans 14 amino acids. This CDR3 reads CAGSQESRQVTQYF. The CDR3 DNA is TGCGCCGGCAGCCAAGAAAGTCGCCAAGTGACCCAGTACTTC.

The chain is built from TRBV7-2 and TRBJ2-7, with D tentatively TRBD2 (8 bases). The J call may be in error: the DNA end matches TRBJ2-4 better. The CDR3 is 15 amino acids. The V gene's germline CDR1 is SGHTA and CDR2 FQGNSA. The CDR3 region has the DNA TGTGCCAGCAGATCCAGCGGGGGCAGGGGGAGCATTCAGTACTTC. Translating it yields CASRSSGGRGSIQYF.

This clonotype was detected only a few times. A read error may be the cause here, since a much bigger clone is one base away. The V and J genes are TRBV18 and TRBJ2-6, with D possibly being TRBD1 or TRBD2 (5 bases each). This CDR3 is built from 16 residues. Germline CDR1 KGHSH, CDR2 LQKENI. CDR3 DNA: TGTGCCTGCTCACTGGGGGTCCTCTCTGGGGCCAACGTCCTGACTTTC. Its translation is CACSLGVLSGANVLTF.

The table lists this clonotype with many counts. CDR3 sequence (DNA): TGCAGTGCACCACGACAGATGAACACTGAAGCTTTCTTT. It translates to CSAPRQMNTEAFF. V is TRBV20-1 and J is TRBJ1-1; tentative D call: TRBD1 (5 bases). The V end was cut by 6 bases, the J end by 0 bases, with 11 bases between. Germline lookup yields CDR1 DFQATT and CDR2 SNEGSKA (reference sequence). The CDR3 runs to 13 residues.

This clonotype was recorded many times. For the CDR3, the DNA is TGTGCCAGCAGGTCGTTTGGGGCCGGATTTTCCGCCACCTTC. It translates to CASRSFGAGFSATF. The chain uses TRBV12-3 or TRBV12-4 and TRBJ1-2; D perhaps matches TRBD1 (5 bases). Between the trimmed V and J ends, which lost 6 bases and 13 bases, there was a span of 24 bases. The CDR3 contains 14 residues.

V is TRBV4-3 and J is TRBJ2-7; TRBD2 matches 9 bases. The germline gives CDR1 LGHNA, CDR2 YSLEER. This CDR3 is built from 16 residues. Trimming removed 3 bases from V and 0 bases from J; junction bases left unmatched: 6. The chain's CDR3 is CASSHSAGGSSYEQYF. The CDR3 nucleotides are TGCGCCAGCAGCCACTCCGCGGGAGGGAGCTCCTACGAGCAGTACTTC.

The sample holds many counts of this clonotype. This chain uses TRBV20-1 with TRBJ1-2; D gene uncertain. The V gene lost 4 bases and the J gene lost 4 bases, with 10 bases spanning the gap. Germline lookup yields CDR1 DFQATT and CDR2 SNEGSKA (reference sequence). This CDR3 is 12 amino acids long. CDR3 protein: CSANPKGYGYTF. For the CDR3, the DNA is TGCAGTGCTAACCCCAAGGGCTATGGCTACACCTTC.

This clonotype was detected many times. The chain is built from TRBV7-2 and TRBJ2-3; 13 bases are a match to TRBD2. Per germline, CDR1 SGHTA and CDR2 FQGNSA. The CDR3 covers 16 residues. J was trimmed by 3 bases and V by 5 bases; bases with no gene match: 5. CDR3 protein: CASSQGLAGITDTQYF. As DNA, the CDR3 is TGTGCCAGCAGCCAGGGACTAGCGGGGATAACAGATACGCAGTATTTT.

This clonotype was counted a few times. V is TRBV6-6 and J is TRBJ1-1, with D possibly being TRBD1 (6 bases). Trimming took off 7 bases at V and 0 bases at J, with 18 bases between the two ends. The CDR3 covers 16 residues. Germline CDR1 is MNHNY and CDR2 is SVGAGI (reference sequence). CDR3 sequence (DNA): TGTGCCAGCATACCTCGGGGGGGGGGCTTGAACACTGAAGCTTTCTTT. Translated, it gives CASIPRGGGLNTEAFF.

As DNA, the CDR3 is TGCAGTGCTACAACTCGTGGGACAGGGACCTACAATGAGCAGTTCTTC. Protein sequence: CSATTRGTGTYNEQFF. The V and J genes are TRBV20-1 and TRBJ2-1; 9 nucleotides line up with TRBD1. Germline-derived CDR1 and CDR2 are DFQATT and SNEGSKA (reference sequence). The CDR3 contains 16 residues. Trimming at V came to 4 bases and at J to 2 bases, leaving 9 bases not matched to a gene.

This clonotype was seen a handful of times. The rearrangement links TRBV9 to TRBJ1-1; 9 nucleotides match TRBD1. Germline V gene lookup returns CDR1 SGDLS and CDR2 YYNGEE. J gave up 0 bases and V 6 bases, and 9 bases lay outside the gene matches. The CDR3 covers 16 residues. The CDR3 loop reads CASKGGTGPMNTEAFF. The CDR3, as DNA: TGTGCCAGCAAAGGCGGGACAGGGCCTATGAACACTGAAGCTTTCTTT.

In this sample, this clonotype turned up a few times. The V call is TRBV7-2, the J call TRBJ1-5; 7 bases line up with TRBD1. Germline loops: CDR1 SGHTA, CDR2 FQGNSA. The CDR3 has 16 amino acids. The V segment lost 2 bases and the J segment 1 base; nucleotides outside the gene matches: 5. The CDR3 loop reads CASSLTQGVSNQPQHF. DNA for the CDR3: TGTGCCAGCAGCTTAACCCAGGGGGTGAGCAATCAGCCCCAGCATTTT.

This clonotype has ten or more counts. V gene TRBV12-3 or TRBV12-4 combines with J gene TRBJ2-5; the D call may be TRBD1 or TRBD2 (6 bases each). This CDR3 has 14 amino acids. V lost 7 bases, J lost 2 bases, and 14 bases lay in between. CDR3 residues: CASTWGAGQETQYF. The CDR3 DNA is TGTGCCAGCACCTGGGGGGCCGGGCAAGAGACCCAGTACTTC.

This clonotype appeared many times. This sequence joins TRBV7-9 and TRBJ2-7; D uncertain. Germline V gene sequence: CDR1 SEHNR, CDR2 FQNEAQ (reference sequence). V was pared by 1 base and J by 4 bases, with 5 bases between. The CDR3 spans 12 residues. The CDR3 DNA reads TGTGCCAGCAGCTTAGTGGGTTACGAGCAGTACTTC. Its protein is CASSLVGYEQYF.

About this clonotype: The junction does not match germline at one end; this may be a read error. CDR3 sequence (DNA): TGTGCCAGCAGTTACAGGGTCACCGGGGAGCGGTTTTTT. The encoded protein is CASSYRVTGERFF. The chain recombines TRBV6-5 with TRBJ2-2, with a possible D match to TRBD2 (5 bases). The CDR3 covers 13 residues. CDR1 is MNHEY and CDR2 is SVGAGI in the germline V gene.

This clonotype was seen once. This clone may be a read error of a much larger clone one base away. The chain couples TRBV6-1 to TRBJ2-1; either TRBD1 or TRBD2 may fit D (6 bases each). There are 13 residues in the CDR3. The V end was cut by 1 base, the J end by 10 bases, with 11 bases between. The germline V gene encodes CDR1 MNHNS and CDR2 SASEGT. DNA of the CDR3: TGTGCCAGCAGTGAAGAGGGGGGAATCGAGCAGTTCTTC. Protein: CASSEEGGIEQFF.